This passage covers 22 T cell receptor beta chains from one sample sequenced in a study of blood T cells in healthy people across ages. Primed by a sample-barcoded 5' primer and a J-beta primer mix, a second PCR proceeded for 7 to 11 cycles. TCRdb re-called the 5' RACE reads with MiXCR, one entry per CDR3 protein. The sample has some 1.6 million distinct CDR3 sequences, 30% to 40% seen once. The source material was blood. These TCRs come from a woman in her 30s in good health.

The chain links TRBV5-1 to TRBJ2-7; 11 bases align to TRBD2. Germline assignment: CDR1 SGHRS and CDR2 YFSETQ. This CDR3 spans 19 amino acids. J lost 0 bases, V lost 0 bases, and 11 bases had no gene match. The CDR3: CASSLGFRLAGTVSYEQYF. The CDR3 coding sequence is TGCGCCAGCAGCTTGGGGTTTAGACTAGCGGGAACCGTCTCCTACGAGCAGTACTTC.

The V gene is TRBV28, the J gene TRBJ2-4, with D perhaps TRBD1 (5 bases). The germline V gene has CDR1 MDHEN and CDR2 SYDVKM. CDR3 length equals 15 residues. The V end lost 5 bases, the J end lost 4 bases, and 15 bases lay between the germline ends. The CDR3: CASSPSDTAKNIQYF. In DNA, the CDR3 is TGTGCCAGCAGTCCATCGGACACCGCGAAAAACATTCAGTACTTC. Using reference TRBV28 and TRBJ2-4 for the parts outside the CDR3, the full variable domain is DVKVTQSSRYLVKRTGEKVFLECVQDMDHENMFWYRQDPGLGLRLIYFSYDVKMKEKGDIPEGYSVSREKKERFSLILESASTNQTSMYLCASSPSDTAKNIQYFGAGTRLSVL.

This clonotype came up a few times. One end of the junction fails to match germline, which may point to a read error. J is TRBJ1-1 and V is TRBV10-3, with 9 nucleotides matching TRBD1. The CDR3 loop spans 14 amino acids. CDR1 is ENHRY and CDR2 is SYGVKD in the germline V gene. DNA for the CDR3: TGTGCCGTCAGTGAGGACAGGGGGAACACTGAAGCTTTCTTT. Translating gives CAVSEDRGNTEAFF.

This clonotype was picked up a small number of times. The chain joins TRBV20-1 to TRBJ2-1, with a weak D call TRBD2 (5 bases). Trimming removed 0 bases at V and 1 base at J, with 10 bases between. From germline, CDR1 is DFQATT and CDR2 SNEGSKA (reference sequence). The CDR3 extends over 15 amino acids. CDR3 residues: CSARDRSGSYNEQFF. CDR3 nucleotide sequence: TGCAGTGCTAGAGATAGGAGCGGTTCCTACAATGAGCAGTTCTTC.

The rearrangement links TRBV5-6 to TRBJ2-1; D perhaps matches TRBD2 (6 bases). In germline, CDR1 is SGHDT, CDR2 YYEEEE. V was clipped by 0 bases and J by 8 bases, with 12 bases between them. There are 14 residues in the CDR3. CDR3 in DNA: TGTGCCAGCAGCTTGGCCGGGGGATCTGATGAGCAGTTCTTC. It is translated as CASSLAGGSDEQFF.

The V gene is TRBV28, the J gene TRBJ2-3, with TRBD2 matching 13 bases. The CDR3 is made up of 15 amino acids. The germline V gene encodes CDR1 MDHEN and CDR2 SYDVKM. V dropped 10 bases and J dropped 6; count of bases not matched to a gene: 10. The CDR3 spells CATRGLAGWLDTQYF. In DNA, the CDR3 is TGTGCCACCAGGGGACTAGCGGGATGGTTGGATACGCAGTATTTT.

Worth noting for this clonotype: A read error is possible here, since a much larger clone lies one base away. The chain has TRBV29-1 and TRBJ1-2, with D possibly matching TRBD1 (5 bases). This CDR3 is built from 15 residues. Trimming left V 6 bases short and J 2 bases short, with 19 bases between. Germline CDR1 and CDR2: SQVTM and ANQGSEA. Written as DNA, the CDR3 is TGCAGCGTGGGGGAGGAGAAAGGGAGGAACTATGGCTACACCTTC. As protein: CSVGEEKGRNYGYTF. The variable domain in full, completed from reference TRBV29-1 and TRBJ1-2, reads SAVISQKPSRDICQRGTSLTIQCQVDSQVTMMFWYRQQPGQSLTLIATANQGSEATYESGFVIDKFPISRPNLTFSTLTVSNMSPEDSSIYLCSVGEEKGRNYGYTFGSGTRLTVV.

Comment on this clonotype: One base away lies a much larger clone, so this may be a sequencing read error. The chain carries TRBV7-2 and TRBJ2-7, with D possibly TRBD2 on 6 matching bases. Germline V lookup: CDR1 SGHTA, CDR2 FQGNSA. The CDR3 sequence is 15 residues long. The CDR3 here is CAGSRAGGISYEQYF. The CDR3, as DNA: TGTGCCGGCAGCCGAGCTGGGGGGATCTCCTACGAGCAGTACTTC. Combining the CDR3 with reference TRBV7-2 and TRBJ2-7 gives the whole variable domain GAGVSQSPSNKVTEKGKDVELRCDPISGHTALYWYRQSLGQGLEFLIYFQGNSAPDKSGLPSDRFSAERTGGSVSTLTIQRTQQEDSAVYLCAGSRAGGISYEQYFGPGTRLTVT.

The CDR3 DNA reads TGTGCCAGCAGCGTAGGAGAAAACCACTACGAGCAGTACTTC. This codes for CASSVGENHYEQYF. The genes are TRBV9 and TRBJ2-7; D is unclear. Deletions cut 0 bases from V and 3 bases from J, with 10 bases between. The CDR3 is 14 amino acids. Germline CDR1 reads SGDLS; CDR2 reads YYNGEE.

The V call is TRBV20-1, the J call TRBJ2-7; D not resolved. V lost 2 bases, J lost 5 bases, and 13 bases lay in between. The CDR3 is made up of 13 amino acids. CDR1 and CDR2 (germline): DFQATT, SNEGSKA (reference sequence). The CDR3 reads CSARREKFHEQYF. In DNA form, the CDR3 reads TGCAGTGCTAGACGCGAGAAATTCCACGAGCAGTACTTC.

Many counts were recorded for this clonotype. V usage is TRBV29-1 and J usage is TRBJ2-5; perhaps TRBD2 as D (7 bases). The CDR3 consists of 13 residues. CDR1 and CDR2 from the germline V gene are SQVTM and ANQGSEA. Trimming removed 7 bases from V and 2 bases from J, with 14 bases in between. CDR3 residues: CSGGGGGQETQYF. CDR3 DNA: TGCAGCGGGGGGGGCGGTGGGCAAGAGACCCAGTACTTC.

This clonotype was counted a few times. This chain connects TRBV6-8 to TRBJ1-1; D is undetermined. This CDR3 is built from 14 residues. Germline CDR1 reads MNHGY; CDR2 reads SAAAGT. V lost 6 bases and J lost 0, with 11 bases in between. CDR3: CASRELGMNTEAFF. The CDR3 nucleotides read TGTGCCAGCAGAGAACTCGGGATGAACACTGAAGCTTTCTTT.

The genes are TRBV5-1 and TRBJ2-5, with 7 bases identical to TRBD1. CDR1 SGHRS and CDR2 YFSETQ come from the germline V gene. This CDR3 has 15 residues. J lost 0 bases, V lost 6 bases, and 8 bases had no gene match. The CDR3 DNA reads as TGCGCCAGCACCCTGGGACAGTCCTACCAAGAGACCCAGTACTTC. Residues: CASTLGQSYQETQYF.

This clonotype came up many times. This rearrangement joins TRBV20-1 to TRBJ2-5, with a weak D call TRBD2 (5 bases). The CDR3 loop spans 14 amino acids. With 0 bases removed from V and 1 base from J, the gap between germline ends came to 9 bases. The germline CDR1 and CDR2 sequences are DFQATT and SNEGSKA (reference sequence). Here the CDR3 DNA reads TGCAGTGCTAGAGATCTTGCGGGCCAAGAGACCCAGTACTTC. Translating gives CSARDLAGQETQYF.

The chain joins TRBV4-2 to TRBJ2-7, with TRBD1 matching 7 bases. The V gene's germline CDR1 is LGHNA and CDR2 YNFKEQ. The V and J ends lost 2 bases and 2 bases, in that order; junction bases with no gene match: 12. The CDR3 has 17 residues. This chain's CDR3 is CASSQHARTGETYEQYF. The CDR3 bases are TGTGCCAGCAGCCAACATGCTAGGACAGGAGAAACCTACGAGCAGTACTTC.

This clonotype was recorded a few times. The V call is TRBV9, the J call TRBJ2-3, with D perhaps matching TRBD2 (6 bases). Deletions cut 1 base from V and 2 bases from J, with 14 bases between. Germline assignment: CDR1 SGDLS and CDR2 YYNGEE. The CDR3 totals 16 residues. The CDR3 coding sequence is TGTGCCAGCAGCGTATTGGAGGGGAGGTACACAGATACGCAGTATTTT. This sequence encodes CASSVLEGRYTDTQYF. Full variable domain (rest looked up from reference TRBV9 and TRBJ2-3): DSGVTQTPKHLITATGQRVTLRCSPRSGDLSVYWYQQSLDQGLQFLIQYYNGEERAKGNILERFSAQQFPDLHSELNLSSLELGDSALYFCASSVLEGRYTDTQYFGPGTRLTVL.

The chain joins TRBV4-2 to TRBJ2-2, with D hard to call. Germline V gene data show CDR1 as LGHNA and CDR2 as YNFKEQ. The CDR3 totals 15 residues. The V end was cut by 0 bases, the J end by 0 bases, with 5 bases between. CDR3 coding DNA: TGTGCCAGCAGCCAAGAGGGCCCGAACACCGGGGAGCTGTTTTTT. Protein product: CASSQEGPNTGELFF.

The chain employs TRBV30 and TRBJ2-7; 9 nucleotides agree with TRBD1. V shed 3 bases and J 5 bases; nucleotides not matched to a gene: 5. The CDR3 contains 13 residues. Looked up from germline, CDR1 is GTSNPN and CDR2 is SVGIG (reference sequence). This chain's CDR3 is CAWRKQGANEQYF. Here the CDR3 DNA reads TGTGCCTGGAGGAAACAGGGGGCCAACGAGCAGTACTTC.

The genes are TRBV29-1 and TRBJ2-5; TRBD1 or TRBD2 may be the D gene (5 bases each). The germline V gene encodes CDR1 SQVTM and CDR2 ANQGSEA. The CDR3 spans 14 residues. V gave up 0 bases and J gave up 11 bases, with 19 bases separating them. The CDR3, as DNA: TGCAGCGTTGAAGATGGGACCGGCGACGGTGAGCAGTACTTC. Its translation is CSVEDGTGDGEQYF.

This clonotype was detected a few times. The CDR3: CASRRGGFTYEQYF. CDR3 in DNA: TGTGCCAGCAGGCGCGGGGGGTTTACGTACGAGCAGTACTTC. The chain uses TRBV28 and TRBJ2-4; 8 positions match TRBD2. The assigned J gene may be wrong: the sequence end matches TRBJ2-7 better. Germline CDR1 reads MDHEN; CDR2 reads SYDVKM. The CDR3 is made up of 14 amino acids.

V and J are TRBV4-1 and TRBJ1-6; 12 bases match TRBD1. CDR3 size: 19 residues. The V gene's germline CDR1 is MGHRA and CDR2 YSYEKL. V lost 4 bases to trimming and J lost 5 bases; unmatched junction nucleotides: 12. This chain's CDR3 is CASSLPGQGAFLDNSPLHF. The CDR3 DNA reads TGCGCCAGCAGCCTACCGGGACAGGGGGCGTTCCTGGATAATTCACCCCTCCACTTT.

This clonotype has a handful of counts. The V gene is TRBV6-9, the J gene TRBJ1-5, with 8 nucleotides matching TRBD1. The CDR3 extends over 14 amino acids. V shed 7 bases and J 7 bases; nucleotides not matched to a gene: 9. CDR1 is MNHGY, CDR2 SVAAGI, per germline. The chain's CDR3 is CASTSGGDEQPQHF. CDR3 coding DNA: TGTGCCAGCACCTCAGGGGGCGACGAACAGCCCCAGCATTTT.